This T cell receptor beta chain was profiled in a study of CD8+ T cells in alopecia areata. Findings of the study overall: Higher clonality and more expanded CD8+ clones appeared in lesional than normal scalp.

On this clone itself: As yet, its antigen is unknown.

Trimming shortened V by 4 bases and J by 2 bases, and 23 bases separated the two germline ends. Germline V gene lookup returns CDR1 GTSNPN and CDR2 SVGIG (reference sequence). This CDR3 is 17 amino acids long. Sorting of CD4+ and CD8+ T cells was performed on PBMCs. Investigators isolated RNA and reverse transcribed it into cDNA to act as the sequencing template. Assay: immunoSEQ multiplex PCR; the TCRdb copy retains only in-frame clones and omits some. This table holds approximately 180,000 clones, around 64% found once. V is TRBV30 and J is TRBJ1-2; D is perhaps TRBD1 (6 bases). The origin of this receptor is a human donor with alopecia areata. This sample comprised CD8+ T cells sorted from blood, obtained at week 0. The chain's CDR3 is CAWNPIFRDTANYGYTF. DNA of the CDR3: TGTGCCTGGAATCCAATTTTCCGGGACACCGCGAACTATGGCTACACCTTC.